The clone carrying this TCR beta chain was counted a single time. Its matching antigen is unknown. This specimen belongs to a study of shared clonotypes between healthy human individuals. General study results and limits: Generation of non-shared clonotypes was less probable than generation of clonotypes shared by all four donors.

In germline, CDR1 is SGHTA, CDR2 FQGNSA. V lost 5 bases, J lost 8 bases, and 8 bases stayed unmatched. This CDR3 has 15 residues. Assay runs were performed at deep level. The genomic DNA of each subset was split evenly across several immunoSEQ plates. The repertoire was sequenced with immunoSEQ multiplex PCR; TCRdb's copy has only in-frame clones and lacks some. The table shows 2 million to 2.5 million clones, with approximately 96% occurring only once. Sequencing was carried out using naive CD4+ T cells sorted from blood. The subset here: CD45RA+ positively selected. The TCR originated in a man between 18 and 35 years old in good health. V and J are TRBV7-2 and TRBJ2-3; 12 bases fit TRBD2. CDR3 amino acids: CASSTGTSGLGTQYF. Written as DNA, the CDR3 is TGTGCCAGCAGCACCGGGACTAGCGGGCTCGGTACGCAGTATTTT.